This T cell receptor beta chain appears in the sequencing data of a study of blood T cell repertoires in COVID-19 (TCRdb year 2020). A note on the overall study: Collaborator samples came from the United States, Italy and Spain and covered acute and convalescent phases of COVID-19. The prospective study material was composed of cDNA or gDNA derived from T cells, B-cell-depleted T cells, or PBMCs. Deeply sampled blood TCRbeta repertoires from subjects exposed to, actively infected with, or recovered from COVID-19 were included in the dataset. A freely available public database, intended as a resource for researchers studying the immune response to SARS-CoV-2, is where the repertoires were released. The samples were drawn from the first 160 participants of the ongoing ImmuneRACE study and from 950 to 1,500 subjects provided by 6 global collaborators. Sample metadata almost always included a de-identified subject ID, COVID-19 status, age in years and sex. Where HLA class I and class II types were available, the types were taken from metadata supplied by the sample provider, not from assay-based typing.

Taken from cysteine to phenylalanine, the CDR3 has 14 residues. Kept here is only the CDR3 DNA, which spans 42 bases and is read in frame from base 1. Trimming takes 4 bases from V and 4 bases from J, and the germline ends sit 13 bases apart. In the germline V gene, CDR1 corresponds to SGHRS and CDR2 to YFSETQ. TCRbeta CDR3 regions were amplified from genomic DNA by means of the immunoSEQ Assay, a bias-controlled multiplex PCR. The authors' analysis ran thus. Within the assay, amplification of reference gene primers was used to estimate how many nucleated cells each sample contained. Sequence reads were collapsed and filtered to measure the absolute abundance of every unique TCRbeta CDR3 rearrangement. For each sample, productive Simpson clonality was calculated by taking the square root of Simpson's diversity index across productive rearrangements. Here the immuneACCESS table is served through TCRdb, limited to in-frame sequences with V and J called. Missing clones are a known gap in these copies; in checked studies unresolved V genes cover under half, and the rest lacks a known reason. V and J calls and clone size are those listed in that table; D and trimming were worked out from the DNA. The sample table contains roughly 410,000 clones; only one count was recorded for 89% of them. Roughly 1.6% of the sample goes to the ten largest clones.

Comments on this clone: There is no known antigen for this receptor. One base away there is no much larger clone; base qualities are not given.

One collaborating source in Seattle enrolled patients during active infection and followed them longitudinally through the course of disease. Whole blood was collected in K2EDTA tubes by collaborating institutions according to the institutions' own protocols. Collaborator samples were shipped for TCRbeta analysis as frozen whole blood, isolated PBMCs, or DNA extracted from either sample type. The research as a whole found: How much clinical and demographic metadata was included differed by source and by participant, and the metadata was provided uncurated.

The sequenced sample consisted of peripheral blood. The chain was built from TRBV5-1 and TRBJ2-3, with no reliable assignment of the D segment. The sequence came from a middle-aged woman with COVID-19, enrolled during active disease. The CDR3 corresponds to CASSTLRHSDTQYF. In nucleotides, the sequence is TGCGCCAGCAGCACCCTGCGACACTCAGATACGCAGTATTTT.